The 27 T cell receptor beta chains below come from one sample, sequenced in a study of blood T cell repertoires in COVID-19. TCRdb's copy holds only in-frame clones and misses some; the assay was immunoSEQ multiplex PCR. Here the sample spans about 140,000 clones, about 86% being singletons. The sequencing input was peripheral blood. Receptors were obtained from a woman aged 55-69 years with acute or convalescent COVID-19.

V is TRBV7-2 and J is TRBJ1-2, with TRBD1 as a possible D gene (6 bases). The CDR3 spans 14 residues. Germline CDR1 SGHTA, CDR2 FQGNSA. With 1 base removed from V and 3 bases from J, the gap between germline ends came to 9 bases. Here the CDR3 DNA reads TGTGCCAGCAGCTTAGGAGGGGGTGACTATGGCTACACCTTC. Its translation: CASSLGGGDYGYTF.

With respect to this clone: Other DNA sequences within the sample encode an identical CDR3. The chain employs TRBV6-5 and TRBJ2-2; D perhaps matches TRBD1 (5 bases). Looked up from germline, CDR1 is MNHEY and CDR2 is SVGAGI. The CDR3 is made up of 15 amino acids. The germline V and J ends were trimmed by 0 bases and 9 bases, with 14 bases remaining between them. The CDR3 loop is CASSYSGTGHRELFF. The CDR3 DNA reads TGTGCCAGCAGTTACTCGGGAACAGGCCACCGGGAGCTGTTTTTT.

J is TRBJ2-7 and V is TRBV5-1; 11 positions match TRBD1. Looked up from germline, CDR1 is SGHRS and CDR2 is YFSETQ. V was pared by 0 bases and J by 2 bases, with 4 bases of the junction left unmatched. The CDR3 runs 16 residues. The chain's CDR3 is CASSLAGQGAAYEQYF. For the CDR3, the DNA is TGCGCCAGCAGCTTGGCCGGACAGGGGGCCGCCTACGAGCAGTACTTC.

The chain is built from TRBV28 and TRBJ2-7, with D unclear. The V end lost 6 bases, the J end lost 3 bases, and 18 bases lay between the germline ends. Germline CDR1 MDHEN, CDR2 SYDVKM. CDR3 length equals 15 residues. CDR3 loop: CASSRKIRVHYEQYF. The CDR3 region has the DNA TGTGCCAGCAGCCGGAAAATCCGGGTCCACTACGAGCAGTACTTC.

The chain joins TRBV5-1 to TRBJ2-1; 9 bases align to TRBD1. The CDR3 length is 15 residues. V dropped 2 bases and J dropped 8; count of bases not matched to a gene: 8. Germline V CDR1 and CDR2: SGHRS, YFSETQ. The CDR3 protein is CASSFRDREVHEQFF. The CDR3 nucleotides are TGCGCCAGCAGCTTTCGGGACAGGGAGGTGCATGAGCAGTTCTTC.

The chain links TRBV6-1 to TRBJ1-2; 9 bases are a match to TRBD1. The CDR3 length is 16 residues. Germline V lookup: CDR1 MNHNS, CDR2 SASEGT. With V trimmed by 2 bases and J by 3 bases, 7 bases remained unmatched. The CDR3 region has the DNA TGTGCCAGCAGTGAAAGCACAGGGGGCCATTACTATGGCTACACCTTC. Protein: CASSESTGGHYYGYTF.

Comments on this clone: The junction and the germline gene differ at one end; a read error may be behind it. The gene calls are TRBV7-7 and TRBJ2-6; 8 positions match TRBD1. This CDR3 comprises 17 residues. Looked up from germline, CDR1 is SSHAT and CDR2 is FNYEAQ (reference sequence). Here the CDR3 DNA reads TGTGCTAGCAGCTCTAGCGACAGGGGAGTTGGGGCCAACGTCCTGACTTTC. This sequence encodes CASSSSDRGVGANVLTF.

This clone was seen only once. The chain carries TRBV5-1 and TRBJ1-5, with D uncertain. From germline, CDR1 is SGHRS and CDR2 YFSETQ. V gave up 5 bases and J gave up 3 bases, with 9 bases separating them. The CDR3 is 13 residues long. CDR3 residues: CASSNSPNQPQHF. In DNA form, the CDR3 reads TGCGCCAGCAGTAATTCCCCCAATCAGCCCCAGCATTTT.

The chain recombines TRBV5-4 with TRBJ2-3; 11 bases align to TRBD2. Germline V gene data show CDR1 as SGHNT and CDR2 as YYREEE (reference sequence). J was trimmed by 0 bases and V by 4 bases; bases with no gene match: 13. The CDR3 is 19 amino acids. CDR3 sequence (DNA): TGTGCCAGCAGCCCGAGACTAGCGGGGTATAGAACTAGCACAGATACGCAGTATTTT. Translated: CASSPRLAGYRTSTDTQYF.

The chain employs TRBV2 and TRBJ1-2; TRBD1 aligns across 10 bases. Trimming cost V 6 bases and J 8 bases; bases outside gene matches: 3. CDR3 length: 12 residues. Germline assignment: CDR1 SNHLY and CDR2 FYNNEI. Here the CDR3 reads CASRGTGDGYTF. The CDR3 coding sequence is TGTGCCAGCAGGGGGACAGGGGACGGCTACACCTTC.

About this clone itself: Other DNA sequences in this specimen translate into the identical CDR3. CDR3 bases: TGCGCCAGCAGCCTGGGACAGCAAGAGACCCAGTACTTC. Its protein product is CASSLGQQETQYF. This chain connects TRBV5-1 to TRBJ2-5, with TRBD1 identical over 7 bases. Germline trimming cut 4 bases from V and 2 bases from J; bases unmatched to any gene: 2. The CDR3 consists of 13 residues. Germline CDR1 reads SGHRS; CDR2 reads YFSETQ.

This chain connects TRBV5-4 to TRBJ1-2; TRBD1 aligns across 11 bases. The CDR3 spans 15 residues. The V and J ends lost 4 bases and 9 bases, in that order; junction bases with no gene match: 11. Per germline, CDR1 SGHNT and CDR2 YYREEE (reference sequence). The CDR3 sequence is CASSVGQGGSGRYTF. Here the CDR3 DNA reads TGTGCCAGCAGCGTGGGACAGGGGGGATCAGGTCGCTACACCTTC.

The CDR3 DNA reads TGCAGCGTTGCTGGGGGAGCGGGTTACGAGCAGTACTTC. This sequence encodes CSVAGGAGYEQYF. V and J are TRBV29-1 and TRBJ2-7, with D perhaps matching TRBD2 (6 bases). Germline CDR1 and CDR2: SQVTM and ANQGSEA. The CDR3 loop spans 13 amino acids. The V gene lost 4 bases and the J gene lost 4 bases, with 14 bases spanning the gap.

The J gene is TRBJ1-6, the V gene TRBV30; a possible D gene is TRBD1 (6 bases). CDR1 and CDR2 (germline): GTSNPN, SVGIG (reference sequence). Trimming cost V 0 bases and J 10 bases, with 13 bases left between them. The CDR3 runs 14 residues. CDR3 loop: CAWSVRGGDSPLHF. The CDR3 bases are TGTGCCTGGAGTGTAAGGGGGGGGGACTCACCCCTCCACTTT.

This chain connects TRBV3-1 (or the pseudogene TRBV3-2) to TRBJ2-4; 7 bases line up with TRBD1. Unmatched junction bases numbered 9, after V lost 4 bases and J lost 0 bases. From germline, CDR1 is LGHDT and CDR2 YNNKEL (reference sequence). The CDR3 contains 17 residues. The CDR3 DNA reads TGTGCCAGCAGCCCCAGGGGGTCCGAGAGAGCCAAAAACATTCAGTACTTC. Translating it yields CASSPRGSERAKNIQYF.

This sequence joins TRBV30 and TRBJ1-2; D is unclear. The CDR3 is 13 residues long. Trimming left V 2 bases short and J 6 bases short, with 13 bases between. Per germline, CDR1 GTSNPN and CDR2 SVGIG (reference sequence). In DNA form, the CDR3 reads TGTGCCTGGAGTACAACGAGTGGAGATGGCTACACCTTC. This sequence encodes CAWSTTSGDGYTF.

V usage is TRBV5-1 and J usage is TRBJ2-5, with TRBD1 matching over 9 bases. The germline V gene encodes CDR1 SGHRS and CDR2 YFSETQ. The V gene end was trimmed by 4 bases and the J gene end by 5 bases; junction bases not matched to a gene: 9. The CDR3 totals 15 residues. CDR3 protein: CASSRDRGSTETQYF. As DNA, the CDR3 is TGCGCCAGCAGCCGTGACAGGGGGAGTACGGAGACCCAGTACTTC.

In DNA form, the CDR3 reads TGTGCCAGCAGCCAAGATCGCGGGAGTAATGAGCAGTTCTTC. Residues: CASSQDRGSNEQFF. The chain has TRBV4-2 and TRBJ2-1; the match to TRBD2 covers 7 bases. Germline V gene lookup returns CDR1 LGHNA and CDR2 YNFKEQ. V gave up 0 bases and J gave up 7 bases; unmatched junction bases: 3. The CDR3 covers 14 residues.

V is TRBV30 and J is TRBJ2-7; 7 bases line up with TRBD2. With 4 bases clipped from V and 0 bases from J, the junction kept 15 bases outside the gene matches. The germline V gene encodes CDR1 GTSNPN and CDR2 SVGIG (reference sequence). The CDR3 runs 17 residues. In nucleotides, the CDR3 is TGTGCCTGGACGACACGCCGACTAGCCCTCACCTCCTACGAGCAGTACTTC. Translated: CAWTTRRLALTSYEQYF.

This chain connects TRBV29-1 to TRBJ1-5; possible D gene TRBD1, 6 bases. Germline V CDR1 and CDR2: SQVTM, ANQGSEA. With 4 bases removed from V and 12 bases from J, the gap between germline ends came to 19 bases. This CDR3 spans 13 amino acids. The CDR3 sequence is CSVVGDTPAGQHF. The CDR3 nucleotides read TGCAGCGTTGTGGGGGACACGCCCGCGGGCCAGCATTTT.

J is TRBJ2-5 and V is TRBV10-2; D possibly corresponds to TRBD1 (5 bases). The CDR3 contains 15 residues. Trimming pared 2 bases from V and 1 base from J, leaving 11 bases between. CDR1 and CDR2 (germline): WSHSY, SAAADI. The CDR3: CASSEVSRAQETQYF. For the CDR3, the DNA is TGCGCCAGCAGTGAGGTCAGCAGGGCCCAAGAGACCCAGTACTTC.

The J gene is TRBJ2-6, the V gene TRBV30; the D gene is possibly TRBD1 (6 bases). Germline V gene sequence: CDR1 GTSNPN, CDR2 SVGIG (reference sequence). V was trimmed by 2 bases and J by 4 bases, leaving 15 bases between them. The length of the CDR3 is 16 residues. The DNA of the CDR3 is TGTGCCTGGAGTCTTCTCAGGGGAGAAGGGGCCAACGTCCTGACTTTC. Amino acids: CAWSLLRGEGANVLTF.

The chain has TRBV14 and TRBJ2-4; weak D call: TRBD1 (6 bases). CDR3 length: 15 amino acids. Germline CDR1 is SGHDN and CDR2 is FVKESK. V lost 0 bases and J lost 5, with 11 bases in between. This CDR3 is CASSQDTRGENIQYF. The CDR3 coding sequence is TGTGCCAGCAGCCAAGATACCAGGGGAGAAAACATTCAGTACTTC.

The J gene is TRBJ2-3, the V gene TRBV28; 9 bases agree with TRBD1. Germline values: CDR1 MDHEN, CDR2 SYDVKM. CDR3 length equals 15 residues. After removal of 4 bases from V and 6 bases from J, the junction contained 8 bases not matched to a gene. The CDR3 DNA follows: TGTGCCAGCAGTTCGGGACAGGGACCCTGGGATACGCAGTATTTT. Protein product: CASSSGQGPWDTQYF.

This clone was observed a few times. The CDR3, as DNA: TGTGCCATCAGTGAGCCCCTGGACAGGGTGGACACCGGGGAGCTGTTTTTT. This translates into CAISEPLDRVDTGELFF. The J gene is TRBJ2-2, the V gene TRBV10-3; TRBD1 matches at 8 bases. Trimming at V came to 2 bases and at J to 3 bases, leaving 8 bases not matched to a gene. This CDR3 is 17 amino acids long. CDR1 and CDR2 (germline): ENHRY, SYGVKD.

A remark on this clone: An end of the junction differs from the germline gene, which may be a read error. This chain links TRBV5-1 with TRBJ1-2; TRBD1 matches 8 bases. The V gene's germline CDR1 is SGHRS and CDR2 YFSETQ. There are 15 residues in the CDR3. CDR3 DNA: TGCGCCAGCAGCCGGACAGGGTTAGGTAACGATGGCTACACCTTC. It specifies CASSRTGLGNDGYTF.

The chain couples TRBV12-5 to TRBJ2-1; 9 nucleotides agree with TRBD1. The CDR3 runs 15 residues. The germline V gene encodes CDR1 LGHNT and CDR2 FRNRAP. Trimming at V came to 5 bases and at J to 2 bases, leaving 4 bases not matched to a gene. The CDR3 here is CASGPGQGTYNEQFF. The CDR3 DNA follows: TGTGCTAGTGGTCCCGGACAGGGGACCTACAATGAGCAGTTCTTC.